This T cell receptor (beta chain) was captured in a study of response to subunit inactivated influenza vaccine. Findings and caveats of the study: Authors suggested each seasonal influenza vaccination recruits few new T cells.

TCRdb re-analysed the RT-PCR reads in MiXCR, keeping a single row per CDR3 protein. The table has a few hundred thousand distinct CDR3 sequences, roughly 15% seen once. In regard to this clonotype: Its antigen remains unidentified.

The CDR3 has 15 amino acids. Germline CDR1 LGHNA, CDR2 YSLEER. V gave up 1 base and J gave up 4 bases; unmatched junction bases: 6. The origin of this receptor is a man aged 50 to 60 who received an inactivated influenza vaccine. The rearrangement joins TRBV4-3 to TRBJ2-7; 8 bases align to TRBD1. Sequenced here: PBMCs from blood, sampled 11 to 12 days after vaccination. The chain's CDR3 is CASSQAQGALYEQYF. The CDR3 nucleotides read TGCGCCAGCAGCCAAGCCCAGGGGGCGTTGTACGAGCAGTACTTC.